The rows below give T cell receptor beta chains drawn from one sample of a study of blood T cell repertoires in COVID-19. TCRdb's copy holds only in-frame clones and misses some; the assay was immunoSEQ multiplex PCR. The table includes a few hundred thousand clones, approximately 87% detected once. Material for sequencing was peripheral blood. These receptors were obtained from a man aged 60 to 75 who had recovered from COVID-19. Both conserved end residues are part of each CDR3. D genes are given only for firm matches.

j_call v_call d_call cdr3_nt cdr3_aa
TRBJ1-5 TRBV6-2/TRBV6-3 TRBD1 TGTGCCAGCAGCCCGGGACAGGGCCATCAGCCCCAGCATTTT CASSPGQGHQPQHF
TRBJ2-3 TRBV18 . TGTGCCCTTCGGGACATAGTCACAGATACGCAGTATTTT CALRDIVTDTQYF
TRBJ1-1 TRBV10-3 . TGTGCCATCAGTGGAGGGTTGATGAACACTGAAGCTTTCTTT CAISGGLMNTEAFF
TRBJ1-1 TRBV11-2 TRBD1 TGTGCCAGCAGCTTAATCGCTGGACAGGGGATAGGGGAAGCTTTCTTT CASSLIAGQGIGEAFF
TRBJ2-7 TRBV6-5 . TGTGCCAGCGAGGGATCCAAGACGAACGAGCAGTACTTC CASEGSKTNEQYF
TRBJ2-2 TRBV25-1 TRBD1 TGTGCCAGCAGTGGGGCAGGGACAGGTACCGGGGAGCTGTTTTTT CASSGAGTGTGELFF
TRBJ2-5 TRBV7-8 TRBD2 TGTGCCAGCAGCCCGAGACTAGCGGGGCGGCAAGAGACCCAGTACTTC CASSPRLAGRQETQYF
TRBJ1-4 TRBV20-1 TRBD1 TGCAGTGCTAGTAAACCGGGAACAGGGGTGGGCCCCAATGAAAAACTGTTTTTT CSASKPGTGVGPNEKLFF
TRBJ2-3 TRBV24-1 . TGTGCCACCAGTGGGCCTAGCACAGATACGCAGTATTTT CATSGPSTDTQYF
TRBJ2-5 TRBV27 . TGTGCCAAAATCAGGGGAGAGACCCAGTACTTC CAKIRGETQYF
TRBJ1-1 TRBV7-2 TRBD1 TGTGCCAGCAGCACCCGGACAGGTCCGAACACTGAAGCTTTCTTT CASSTRTGPNTEAFF
TRBJ1-2 TRBV7-2 TRBD1 TGTGCCAGCAGGGCAGGGGGAATTAGTGCGGGCTACACCTTC CASRAGGISAGYTF
TRBJ2-3 TRBV7-2 TRBD1 TGTGCCAGCAGCCCCGGGACAGCCACAGATACGCAGTATTTT CASSPGTATDTQYF
TRBJ2-7 TRBV28 TRBD1 TGTGCCAGCAGTTCGGGACAGGGCCTCCTCCCTTCCTACGAGCAGTACTTC CASSSGQGLLPSYEQYF
TRBJ2-5 TRBV7-3 TRBD2 TGTGCCAGCAGCCTCCACTCACTAGCGGGGCAAGAGACCCAGTACTTC CASSLHSLAGQETQYF
TRBJ1-1 TRBV7-9 . TGTGCCAGCAGCTTGCAAGCTGACACTGAAGCTTTCTTT CASSLQADTEAFF